This TCR beta chain was obtained from a study of PD-1 blockade in classical Hodgkin lymphoma. As for the study in general: The study gave patients nivolumab 3 mg/kg intravenously every 2 weeks.

Time point reported: cycle 4 day 1 (C4D1), after 6 weeks of nivolumab. All patients experienced relapse after autologous stem cell transplantation, and brentuximab vedotin exposure was variable. The patients, who had relapsed/refractory classical Hodgkin lymphoma, achieved best responses of complete response, partial response or progressive disease. The V gene's germline CDR1 is MNHEY and CDR2 SMNVEV (reference sequence). Deletions cut 5 bases from V and 0 bases from J, with 16 bases between. The CDR3 totals 17 residues. Method: immunoSEQ multiplex PCR; TCRdb's copy keeps in-frame clones and lacks some. The sample contains just under 10,000 clones, roughly four fifths of which appear only once.

Sequences were derived from peripheral blood mononuclear cells (PBMCs), sampled before the fourth cycle of nivolumab. This sequence originates from a human donor with classical Hodgkin lymphoma. The V call is TRBV27, the J call TRBJ2-2; maybe TRBD2 (5 bases). In DNA form, the CDR3 reads TGTGCCAGCAGTGGCAACCCATTACTAGCGAACACCGGGGAGCTGTTTTTT. Its protein is CASSGNPLLANTGELFF.